The clone carrying this TCR beta chain was observed a handful of times. This record belongs to a study of blood T cells in healthy people across ages. Alongside a J-beta primer mix, a sample-barcoded 5' primer served in a second PCR lasting roughly 6 to 12 cycles. TCRdb reprocessed the 5' RACE reads via MiXCR and lists one record per CDR3 protein. This table holds more than 650,000 distinct CDR3 sequences, approximately 55% found once. Sequenced: blood. This TCR derives from an elderly man in good health.

The CDR3 nucleotides are TGCGCCAGCAGCTCGGGACAGGGGGCCTCCGAGCAGTACTTC. Protein product: CASSSGQGASEQYF. The V call is TRBV5-1, the J call TRBJ2-7, with TRBD1 identical over 12 bases. The length of the CDR3 is 14 residues. V shed 3 bases, J shed 6 bases, and the junction held 4 bases outside the gene matches. Germline CDR1 reads SGHRS; CDR2 reads YFSETQ. Variable domain in full (rest from reference TRBV5-1 and TRBJ2-7): KAGVTQTPRYLIKTRGQQVTLSCSPISGHRSVSWYQQTPGQGLQFLFEYFSETQRNKGNFPGRFSGRQFSNSRSEMNVSTLELGDSALYLCASSSGQGASEQYFGPGTRLTVT.